The 10 T cell receptor beta chains given below trace back to one sample, sequenced in a study of shared clonotypes between healthy human individuals (dated by TCRdb to 2018 to 2021). Libraries were prepared through the immunoSEQ multiplex PCR assay. TCRdb's version of the immuneACCESS table is confined to in-frame rearrangements and falls short of the full clone set. An unresolved V gene accounts for under half of the shortfall where checked; the remainder is of unknown origin. The sample data list 2 million to 3 million clones, and approximately 93% of these were observed just once. The ten top clones hold about 0.39% of the sample. Sequencing was performed on naive CD4+ T cells from PBMCs. Interpreted using the paper, the cell subset or site label stands for: CD45RA+ positively selected. The receptors derive from a man aged 18 to 29 in good health. Some clones in this sample may be carry-over from other donors' samples.

Note on this clone: In the same sample, other DNA sequences code for this CDR3. This rearrangement joins TRBV5-1 to TRBJ2-3; 7 bases fit TRBD2. Germline V gene lookup returns CDR1 SGHRS and CDR2 YFSETQ. This CDR3 is built from 15 residues. Trimming at V came to 0 bases and at J to 3 bases, leaving 4 bases not matched to a gene. The CDR3 coding sequence is TGCGCCAGCAGCTTGGTCGCGGGAGTGACAGATACGCAGTATTTT. Its protein is CASSLVAGVTDTQYF.

This chain links TRBV28 with TRBJ1-6, with a tentative D call TRBD1 (5 bases). V was shortened by 8 bases and J by 9 bases, with 17 bases between the two germline ends. The CDR3 spans 14 residues. Germline CDR1 MDHEN, CDR2 SYDVKM. The CDR3: CASQLGGSGSPLHF. The CDR3 DNA sequence: TGTGCCAGCCAATTGGGGGGGAGCGGTTCACCCCTCCACTTT.

The chain has TRBV7-6 and TRBJ2-7, with 8 bases identical to TRBD1. The CDR3 loop spans 14 amino acids. Germline CDR1 is SGHVS and CDR2 is FNYEAQ. V shed 8 bases and J 3 bases; nucleotides not matched to a gene: 9. The DNA for the CDR3 is TGTGCCAGCGGGCGGAGGACAGGGAGCTACGAGCAGTACTTC. This codes for CASGRRTGSYEQYF.

The V gene is TRBV2, the J gene TRBJ2-1; 7 bases line up with TRBD2. The V gene's germline CDR1 is SNHLY and CDR2 FYNNEI. This CDR3 is built from 15 residues. The trim removed 4 bases at V and 7 bases at J, leaving 10 bases unmatched. The CDR3 sequence is CASSVERGVSNEQFF. Here the CDR3 DNA reads TGTGCCAGCAGTGTTGAGCGGGGAGTATCAAATGAGCAGTTCTTC.

With respect to this clone: At the DNA level, this CDR3 is encoded by other sequences in the same sample as well. The chain employs TRBV28 and TRBJ2-2; D is unclear. With 6 bases removed from V and 2 bases from J, the gap between germline ends came to 7 bases. The CDR3 covers 13 residues. The germline CDR1 and CDR2 sequences are MDHEN and SYDVKM. The CDR3 nucleotides read TGTGCCAGCAGCCTTAGCAACACCGGGGAGCTGTTTTTT. Translated, it gives CASSLSNTGELFF.

V and J are TRBV7-2 and TRBJ1-2, with 9 bases identical to TRBD1. The CDR3 runs to 15 residues. Germline values: CDR1 SGHTA, CDR2 FQGNSA. The V segment lost 5 bases and the J segment 5 bases; nucleotides outside the gene matches: 9. The CDR3 sequence is CASSKRVDRGYGYTF. Written as DNA, the CDR3 is TGTGCCAGCAGCAAACGTGTGGACAGGGGTTATGGCTACACCTTC.

J is TRBJ1-4 and V is TRBV13; TRBD1 matches at 9 bases. Germline-derived CDR1 and CDR2 are PRHDT and FYEKMQ (reference sequence). Unmatched junction bases numbered 11, after V lost 5 bases and J lost 7 bases. The CDR3 runs 16 residues. The CDR3 spells CASSQGQGRLGEKLFF. CDR3 nucleotide sequence: TGTGCCAGCAGCCAAGGACAGGGGAGATTGGGTGAAAAACTGTTTTTT. The full variable domain, its missing parts supplied by reference TRBV13 and TRBJ1-4, is AAGVIQSPRHLIKEKRETATLKCYPIPRHDTVYWYQQGPGQDPQFLISFYEKMQSDKGSIPDRFSAQQFSDYHSELNMSSLELGDSALYFCASSQGQGRLGEKLFFGSGTQLSVL.

The chain has TRBV7-2 and TRBJ2-3; D gene unclear. The V gene's germline CDR1 is SGHTA and CDR2 FQGNSA. V was clipped by 1 base and J by 8 bases, with 7 bases between them. This CDR3 contains 12 residues. The chain's CDR3 is CASSLEFGTQYF. Here the CDR3 DNA reads TGTGCCAGCAGCTTAGAATTTGGTACGCAGTATTTT.

This chain links TRBV29-1 with TRBJ1-4, with 7 bases identical to TRBD1. Germline V CDR1 and CDR2: SQVTM, ANQGSEA. The CDR3 is 12 residues long. Trimming cost V 5 bases and J 7 bases; bases outside gene matches: 4. The CDR3 region has the DNA TGCAGCGTTATGACAGGGACTGAAAAACTGTTTTTT. Translated, it gives CSVMTGTEKLFF.

In the case of this clone: Within the sample, other DNA sequences also encode this same CDR3. CDR3 DNA sequence: TGTGCCAGCAGCGTAGACGGACGGGGCACCGGGGAGCTGTTTTTT. Residues: CASSVDGRGTGELFF. The V call is TRBV9, the J call TRBJ2-2, with D maybe TRBD2 (5 bases). Germline V gene sequence: CDR1 SGDLS, CDR2 YYNGEE. This CDR3 is built from 15 residues. V was pared by 0 bases and J by 4 bases, with 10 bases between.